Described below is a single TCR beta chain sequence and its context. This table comes from immunoSEQ multiplex PCR, and its TCRdb copy is limited to in-frame clones, with some not included. The data show hundreds of thousands of clones, 75% to 95% seen once. This entry comes from a study of Ad26.COV2.S vaccination and SARS-CoV-2 variants. Trimming took 4 bases from V and 0 from J, leaving 10 bases between them. CDR3 length: 14 residues. Per germline, CDR1 SNHLY and CDR2 FYNNEI. Treatment meaning: over 15 received Ad26.COV2.S at low or high dose, single or two shots; about 5 received placebo; per-sample allocation not given. The samples date from day 63 after the first vaccine or placebo injection. A Boston adult aged 18-55 years was the donor.

This sequence was found in a person aged 18-65 years who received the Ad26.COV2.S COVID-19 vaccine or a placebo. The chain employs TRBV2 and TRBJ2-7; weak D call: TRBD1 (5 bases). The input for sequencing was peripheral blood, taken in a trial of Ad26.COV2.S vaccine versus placebo. CDR3 nucleotide sequence: TGTGCCAGCAGTGTTCAGGGTATCTCCTACGAGCAGTACTTC. Translating gives CASSVQGISYEQYF.